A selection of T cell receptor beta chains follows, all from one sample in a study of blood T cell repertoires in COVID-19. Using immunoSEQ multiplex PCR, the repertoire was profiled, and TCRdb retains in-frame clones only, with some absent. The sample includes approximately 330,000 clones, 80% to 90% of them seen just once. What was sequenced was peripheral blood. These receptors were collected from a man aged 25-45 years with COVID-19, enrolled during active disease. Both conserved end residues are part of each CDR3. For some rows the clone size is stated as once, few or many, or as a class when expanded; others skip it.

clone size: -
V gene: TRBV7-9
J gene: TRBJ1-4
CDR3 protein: CASTLAYLGQQGSANEKLFF

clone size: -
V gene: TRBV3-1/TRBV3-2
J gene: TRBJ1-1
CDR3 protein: CASSQIGGNTEAFF

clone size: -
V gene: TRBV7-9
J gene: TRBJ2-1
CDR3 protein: CAVRTGVPYNEQFF

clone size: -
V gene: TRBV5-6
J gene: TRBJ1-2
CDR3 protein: CASSSRGNYGYTF

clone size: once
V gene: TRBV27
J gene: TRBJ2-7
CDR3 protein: CASSFYGLAGGREQYF

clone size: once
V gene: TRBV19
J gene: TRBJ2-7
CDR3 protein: CASSTPGQGTYEQYF

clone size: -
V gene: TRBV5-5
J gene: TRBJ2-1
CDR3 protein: CASSQRQGARNEQFF

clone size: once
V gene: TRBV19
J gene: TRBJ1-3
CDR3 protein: CASKKNPLSGNTIYF

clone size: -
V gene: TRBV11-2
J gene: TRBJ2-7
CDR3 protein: CASSATGNYEQYF

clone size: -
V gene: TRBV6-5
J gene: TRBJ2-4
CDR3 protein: CASSIEGVAKNIQYF

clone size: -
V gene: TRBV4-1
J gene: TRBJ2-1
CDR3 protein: CASSPSSRGSYNEQFF

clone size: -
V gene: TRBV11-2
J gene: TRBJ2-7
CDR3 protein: CASSLPTTWEQYF

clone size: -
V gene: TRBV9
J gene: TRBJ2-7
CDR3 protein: CASSVGDWAYEQYF

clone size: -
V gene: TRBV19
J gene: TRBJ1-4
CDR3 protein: CASTPVGASEKLFF

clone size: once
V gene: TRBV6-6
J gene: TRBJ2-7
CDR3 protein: CASSYGLSYEQYF

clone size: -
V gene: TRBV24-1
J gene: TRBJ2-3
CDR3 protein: CATSDPARLAGGPGDTQYF

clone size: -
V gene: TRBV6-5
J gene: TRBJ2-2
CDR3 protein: CASSYDRGTGELFF

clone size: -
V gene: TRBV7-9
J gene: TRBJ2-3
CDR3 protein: CASSLLGSRTDTQYF

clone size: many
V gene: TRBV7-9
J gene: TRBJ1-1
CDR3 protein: CALSVGALNTEAFF

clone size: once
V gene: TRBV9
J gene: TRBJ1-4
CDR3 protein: CASSVGGANEKLFF

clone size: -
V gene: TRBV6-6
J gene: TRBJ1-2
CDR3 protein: CASSYSNTGGGYTF

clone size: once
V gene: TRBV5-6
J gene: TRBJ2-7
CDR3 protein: CASSFLADRAMYF

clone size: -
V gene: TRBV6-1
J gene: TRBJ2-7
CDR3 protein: CASSEVGTGVYEQYF

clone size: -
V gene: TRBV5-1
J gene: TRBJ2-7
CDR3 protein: CASSLGAYEQYF

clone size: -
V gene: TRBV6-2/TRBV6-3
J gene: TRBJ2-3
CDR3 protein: CASSYGVAEWFGDTQYF

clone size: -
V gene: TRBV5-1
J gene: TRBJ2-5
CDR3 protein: CASSLVDRASQETQYF

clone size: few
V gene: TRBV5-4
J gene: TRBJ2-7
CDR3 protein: CASSPKTSGVYEQYF

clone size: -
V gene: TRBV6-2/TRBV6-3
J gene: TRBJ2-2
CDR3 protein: CASSYSPSSGELFF

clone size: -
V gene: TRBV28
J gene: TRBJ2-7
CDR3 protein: CASRDPGQVPEQYF

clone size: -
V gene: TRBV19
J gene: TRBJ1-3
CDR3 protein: CASSILGQTQSGNTIYF

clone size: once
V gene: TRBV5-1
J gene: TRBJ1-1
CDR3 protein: CASSQRQGFIAFF

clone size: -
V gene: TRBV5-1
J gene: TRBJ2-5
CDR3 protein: CASRTGLAGETQYF

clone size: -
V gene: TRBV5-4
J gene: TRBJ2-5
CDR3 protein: CASSLDSPGRQETQYF

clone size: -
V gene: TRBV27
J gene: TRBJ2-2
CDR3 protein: CASSRTTGELFF

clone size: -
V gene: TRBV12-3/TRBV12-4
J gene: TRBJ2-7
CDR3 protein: CASSSTYEQYF

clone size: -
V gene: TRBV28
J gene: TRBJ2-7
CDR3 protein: CASSFHHRGGVSYEQYF

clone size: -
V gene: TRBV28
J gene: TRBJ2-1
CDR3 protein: CASSFGLAGPYNEQFF